This T cell receptor (beta chain) was captured in a study of T-cell reconstitution after alpha-beta-depleted transplantation in children. V trimming: 5 bases; J trimming: 0 bases; junction bases outside the gene matches: 7. Germline CDR1 is SEHNR and CDR2 is FQNEAQ (reference sequence). The CDR3 has 15 amino acids. Preparation of the TCRbeta library involved a method that used unique molecular identifiers. A single record per CDR3 protein comes from TCRdb applying MiXCR to the PCR reads. The sample has 400,000 to 500,000 distinct CDR3 sequences; approximately 10% are singletons. The chain employs TRBV7-9 and TRBJ2-7; 7 bases map to TRBD2. The receptor comes from a human donor who donated a stem cell graft to a child with acute myeloid leukemia. This sample comprised PBMCs from the stem cell graft donor, obtained from the stem cell graft. The CDR3 nucleotides read TGTGCCAGCAGCCTTCCGGGACTAACCTCCTACGAGCAGTACTTC. It specifies CASSLPGLTSYEQYF.